Listed below are T cell receptor beta chains from one sample, sequenced in a study of T cell repertoires in cytomegalovirus infection. Each CDR3 protein is one row after TCRdb ran MiXCR on the reads. The table shows nearly 700,000 distinct CDR3 sequences, with roughly 33% occurring only once. These receptors' antigens are unknown. The sequences come from cultured PBMCs, collected from culture after CMV antigen stimulation. The receptors stem from a human donor in good health (CMV status not recorded). Some clones in this sample may be carry-over from other donors' samples. Both conserved end residues are part of each CDR3. A D gene is named only where the DNA matches it firmly. Clone size, where shown, is once, few, many, or a class for clones that have expanded.

size: NA
J: TRBJ1-4
D: NA
V: TRBV12-3/TRBV12-4
CDR3: CASSFSLDRALGKLFF
DNA: TGTGCCAGCAGTTTTTCGTTGGACAGAGCCCTAGGAAAACTGTTTTTT

size: NA
J: TRBJ2-3
D: NA
V: TRBV5-1
CDR3: CASSLIGVSTDTQYF
DNA: TGCGCCAGCAGCTTGATCGGCGTTAGCACAGATACGCAGTATTTT

size: few
J: TRBJ1-4
D: NA
V: TRBV7-9
CDR3: CASVASLGRTEKLFF
DNA: TGTGCCAGCGTCGCGAGTTTGGGCAGGACTGAAAAACTGTTTTTT

size: NA
J: TRBJ2-5
D: NA
V: TRBV7-9
CDR3: CASSLAQSGQETQYF
DNA: TGTGCCAGCAGCTTAGCGCAAAGCGGACAAGAGACCCAGTACTTC

size: NA
J: TRBJ1-2
D: NA
V: TRBV19
CDR3: CASSTIYGYTF
DNA: TGTGCCAGTAGTACTATCTATGGCTACACCTTC

size: NA
J: TRBJ2-1
D: NA
V: TRBV28
CDR3: CASTGLGAPEEQFF
DNA: TGTGCCAGCACGGGACTGGGGGCTCCAGAGGAGCAGTTCTTC

size: few
J: TRBJ2-5
D: NA
V: TRBV2
CDR3: CASGRGRGGKETQYF
DNA: TGTGCCTCCGGGCGAGGCAGGGGCGGGAAAGAGACCCAGTACTTC

size: few
J: TRBJ1-1
D: TRBD1
V: TRBV27
CDR3: CASRSVLDRGQGMNTEAFF
DNA: TGTGCCAGCAGAAGCGTCCTGGACAGGGGCCAAGGAATGAACACTGAAGCTTTCTTT

size: NA
J: TRBJ1-1
D: NA
V: TRBV5-5
CDR3: CASSLAGHLNTEAFF
DNA: TGTGCCAGCAGCTTGGCTGGACACCTAAACACTGAAGCTTTCTTT

size: many
J: TRBJ2-4
D: NA
V: TRBV7-2
CDR3: CASSSHLAKGNIQYF
DNA: TGTGCCAGCAGCTCCCACCTAGCCAAAGGAAACATTCAGTACTTC

size: NA
J: TRBJ2-1
D: TRBD1
V: TRBV6-1
CDR3: CASTRLTGGNEQFF
DNA: TGTGCCAGCACCCGCCTCACAGGGGGTAATGAGCAGTTCTTC

size: NA
J: TRBJ1-4
D: NA
V: TRBV19
CDR3: CASTMGQSNEKLFF
DNA: TGTGCCAGTACCATGGGACAATCGAATGAAAAACTGTTTTTT

size: NA
J: TRBJ1-1
D: NA
V: TRBV20-1
CDR3: CSAEDTGNSLNTEAFF
DNA: TGCAGTGCGGAAGATACAGGTAATAGCTTGAACACTGAAGCTTTCTTT

size: few
J: TRBJ2-1
D: TRBD1
V: TRBV5-1
CDR3: CASSSGQGDEQFF
DNA: TGCGCCAGCAGCTCGGGACAGGGCGATGAGCAGTTCTTC

size: few
J: TRBJ1-3
D: NA
V: TRBV12-3/TRBV12-4
CDR3: CASRYQGSGNTIYF
DNA: TGTGCCAGCAGGTACCAGGGGAGCGGAAACACCATATATTTT

size: NA
J: TRBJ1-1
D: NA
V: TRBV20-1
CDR3: CSAIPGWDTEAFF
DNA: TGCAGTGCCATTCCTGGCTGGGACACTGAAGCTTTCTTT

size: few
J: TRBJ2-3
D: NA
V: TRBV7-8
CDR3: CASTSSRGSSTDTQYF
DNA: TGTGCCAGCACCAGCTCGAGGGGTTCTAGCACAGATACGCAGTATTTT

size: NA
J: TRBJ2-1
D: TRBD1
V: TRBV7-8
CDR3: CASSLPPTGTNEQFF
DNA: TGTGCCAGCAGCCTCCCACCGACAGGGACGAATGAGCAGTTCTTC

size: many
J: TRBJ2-5
D: TRBD2
V: TRBV7-2
CDR3: CASSLYLAGVTQYF
DNA: TGTGCCAGCAGCTTATACCTAGCGGGAGTCACCCAGTACTTC

size: many
J: TRBJ2-3
D: TRBD2
V: TRBV7-6
CDR3: CASSFRGGEADTQYF
DNA: TGTGCCAGCAGCTTTCGGGGGGGAGAAGCAGATACGCAGTATTTT

size: NA
J: TRBJ2-1
D: TRBD2
V: TRBV2
CDR3: CASRRLAGGHNEQFF
DNA: TGTGCCAGCAGGAGACTAGCGGGGGGTCACAATGAGCAGTTCTTC

size: many
J: TRBJ1-2
D: TRBD1
V: TRBV7-2
CDR3: CASSLDRGDGYTF
DNA: TGTGCCAGCAGCTTAGACAGGGGAGATGGCTACACCTTC

size: NA
J: TRBJ2-5
D: TRBD2
V: TRBV10-3
CDR3: CAISEKTSLQETQYF
DNA: TGTGCCATCAGTGAAAAGACTAGCCTTCAAGAGACCCAGTACTTC

size: NA
J: TRBJ2-1
D: NA
V: TRBV6-2/TRBV6-3
CDR3: CATKALPTLNEQFF
DNA: TGTGCCACCAAGGCGCTGCCAACTCTCAATGAGCAGTTCTTC

size: NA
J: TRBJ1-1
D: NA
V: TRBV20-1
CDR3: CSAEKGLNTEAFF
DNA: TGCAGTGCTGAAAAGGGGCTAAACACTGAAGCTTTCTTT

size: NA
J: TRBJ2-1
D: TRBD2
V: TRBV2
CDR3: CATRRREGLEQFF
DNA: TGTGCCACTCGTCGGCGGGAGGGCCTTGAGCAGTTCTTC

size: many
J: TRBJ1-3
D: TRBD1
V: TRBV7-2
CDR3: CASRPTGANSGNTIYF
DNA: TGTGCCAGCAGACCCACAGGGGCCAACTCTGGAAACACCATATATTTT